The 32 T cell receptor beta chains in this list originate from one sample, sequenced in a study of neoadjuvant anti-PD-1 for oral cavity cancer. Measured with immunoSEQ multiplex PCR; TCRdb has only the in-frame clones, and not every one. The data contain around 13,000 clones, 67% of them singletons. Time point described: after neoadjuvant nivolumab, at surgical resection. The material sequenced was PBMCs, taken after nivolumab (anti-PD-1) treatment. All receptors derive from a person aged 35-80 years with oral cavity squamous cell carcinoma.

CDR3 DNA: TGCAGTGGGGGCTCTGGAAACACCATATATTTT. Protein product: CSGGSGNTIYF. V gene TRBV20-1 combines with J gene TRBJ1-3; D is unresolved. The CDR3 length is 11 residues. V lost 7 bases to trimming and J lost 0 bases, with 4 bases between them. Germline V gives CDR1 DFQATT, CDR2 SNEGSKA (reference sequence).

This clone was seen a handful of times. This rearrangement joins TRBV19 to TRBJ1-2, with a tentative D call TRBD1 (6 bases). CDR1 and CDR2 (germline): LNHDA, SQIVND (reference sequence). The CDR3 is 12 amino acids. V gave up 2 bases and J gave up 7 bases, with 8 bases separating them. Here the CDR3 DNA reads TGTGCCAGTAGTATACGGGGGCTTGGCTACACCTTC. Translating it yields CASSIRGLGYTF.

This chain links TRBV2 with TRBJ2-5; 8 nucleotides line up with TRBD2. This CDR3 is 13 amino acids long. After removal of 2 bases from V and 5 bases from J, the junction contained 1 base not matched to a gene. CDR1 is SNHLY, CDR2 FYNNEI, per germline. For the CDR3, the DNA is TGTGCCAGCAGTGAACCGGGGGGGGAGACCCAGTACTTC. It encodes CASSEPGGETQYF.

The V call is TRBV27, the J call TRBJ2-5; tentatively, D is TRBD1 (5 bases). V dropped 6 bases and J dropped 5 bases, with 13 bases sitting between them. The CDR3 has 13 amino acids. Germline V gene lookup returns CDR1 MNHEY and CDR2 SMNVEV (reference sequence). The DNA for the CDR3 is TGTGCCAGCAGGGTGACAGCTGGGGAGACCCAGTACTTC. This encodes CASRVTAGETQYF.

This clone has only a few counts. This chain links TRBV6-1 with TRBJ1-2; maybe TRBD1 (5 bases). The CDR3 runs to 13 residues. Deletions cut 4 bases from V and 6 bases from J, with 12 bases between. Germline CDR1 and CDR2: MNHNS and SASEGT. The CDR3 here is CASSAGTKHGYTF. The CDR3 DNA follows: TGTGCCAGCAGTGCTGGGACGAAGCATGGCTACACCTTC.

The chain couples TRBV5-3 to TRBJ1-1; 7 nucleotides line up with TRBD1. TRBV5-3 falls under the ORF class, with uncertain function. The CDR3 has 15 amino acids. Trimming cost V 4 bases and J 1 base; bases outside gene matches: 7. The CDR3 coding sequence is TGTGCCAGAAGCGTTAACAGGGGTAAGAACACTGAAGCTTTCTTT. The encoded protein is CARSVNRGKNTEAFF.

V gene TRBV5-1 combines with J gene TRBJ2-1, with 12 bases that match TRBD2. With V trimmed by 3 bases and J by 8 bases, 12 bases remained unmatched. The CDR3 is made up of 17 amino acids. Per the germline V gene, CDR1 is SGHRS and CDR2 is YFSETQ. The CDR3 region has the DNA TGCGCCAGCAGCTATGGTTTACTAGCGGGAGGAATTTATGAGCAGTTCTTC. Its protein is CASSYGLLAGGIYEQFF.

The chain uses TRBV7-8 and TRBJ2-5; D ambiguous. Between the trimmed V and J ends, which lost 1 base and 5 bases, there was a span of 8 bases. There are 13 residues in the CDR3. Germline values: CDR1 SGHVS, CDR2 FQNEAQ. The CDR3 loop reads CASSLDKRETQYF. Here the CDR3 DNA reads TGTGCCAGCAGCTTAGACAAGAGGGAGACCCAGTACTTC. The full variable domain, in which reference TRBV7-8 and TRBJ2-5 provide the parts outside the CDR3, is GAGVSQSPRYKVAKRGQDVALRCDPISGHVSLFWYQQALGQGPEFLTYFQNEAQLDKSGLPSDRFFAERPEGSVSTLKIQRTQQEDSAVYLCASSLDKRETQYFGPGTRLLVL.

The chain's CDR3 is CASSIYEGFETQYF. CDR3 nucleotide sequence: TGTGCCAGTAGTATATATGAGGGTTTCGAGACCCAGTACTTC. The V and J genes are TRBV19 and TRBJ2-5, with D possibly TRBD2 on 5 matching bases. Looked up from germline, CDR1 is LNHDA and CDR2 is SQIVND (reference sequence). V lost 2 bases to trimming and J lost 5 bases, with 12 bases between them. This CDR3 comprises 14 residues.

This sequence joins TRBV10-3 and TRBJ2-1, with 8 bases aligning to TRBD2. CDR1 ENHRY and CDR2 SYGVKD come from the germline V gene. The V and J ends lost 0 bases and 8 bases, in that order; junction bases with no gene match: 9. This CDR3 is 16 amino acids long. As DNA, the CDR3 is TGTGCCATCAGTGAGTCCGGAGCGGGAGAGGCTGATGAGCAGTTCTTC. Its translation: CAISESGAGEADEQFF.

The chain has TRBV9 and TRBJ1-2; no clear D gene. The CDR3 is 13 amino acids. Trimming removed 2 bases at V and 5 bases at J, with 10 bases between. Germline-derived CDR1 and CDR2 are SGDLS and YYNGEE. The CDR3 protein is CASSVELGYGYTF. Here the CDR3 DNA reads TGTGCCAGCAGCGTGGAGTTGGGATATGGCTACACCTTC.

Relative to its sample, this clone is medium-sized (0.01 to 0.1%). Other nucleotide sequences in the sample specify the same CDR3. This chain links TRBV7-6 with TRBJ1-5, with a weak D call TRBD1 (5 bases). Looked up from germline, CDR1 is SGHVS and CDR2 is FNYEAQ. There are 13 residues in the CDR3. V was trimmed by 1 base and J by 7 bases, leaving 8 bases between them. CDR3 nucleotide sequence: TGTGCCAGCAGCTTAGGGGGGGACCAGCCCCAGCATTTT. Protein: CASSLGGDQPQHF.

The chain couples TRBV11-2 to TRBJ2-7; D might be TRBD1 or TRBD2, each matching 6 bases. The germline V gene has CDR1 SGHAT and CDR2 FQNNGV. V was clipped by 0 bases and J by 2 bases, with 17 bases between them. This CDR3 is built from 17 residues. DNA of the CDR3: TGTGCCAGCAGCTTAGATTCCGCGGGACATAGGACCTACGAGCAGTACTTC. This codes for CASSLDSAGHRTYEQYF.

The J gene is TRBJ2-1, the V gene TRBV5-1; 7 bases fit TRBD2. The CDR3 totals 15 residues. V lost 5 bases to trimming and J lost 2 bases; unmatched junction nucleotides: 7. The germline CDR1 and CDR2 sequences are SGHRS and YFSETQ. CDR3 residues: CASSFSGPTYNEQFF. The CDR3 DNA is TGCGCCAGCAGTTTTAGCGGGCCAACCTACAATGAGCAGTTCTTC.

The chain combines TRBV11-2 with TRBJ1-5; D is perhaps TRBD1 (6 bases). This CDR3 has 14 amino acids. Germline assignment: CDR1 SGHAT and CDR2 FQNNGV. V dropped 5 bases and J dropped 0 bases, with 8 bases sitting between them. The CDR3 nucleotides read TGTGCCAGCAGCCCACAGGGTAGCAATCAGCCCCAGCATTTT. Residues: CASSPQGSNQPQHF.

DNA for the CDR3: TGTGCCTGGAGTGCGTTGGGTCCGGACTACAATGAGCAGTTCTTC. It is translated as CAWSALGPDYNEQFF. The gene calls are TRBV30 and TRBJ2-1; no definite D call. Germline assignment: CDR1 GTSNPN and CDR2 SVGIG (reference sequence). This CDR3 is 15 amino acids long. Trimming left V 1 base short and J 3 bases short, with 13 bases between.

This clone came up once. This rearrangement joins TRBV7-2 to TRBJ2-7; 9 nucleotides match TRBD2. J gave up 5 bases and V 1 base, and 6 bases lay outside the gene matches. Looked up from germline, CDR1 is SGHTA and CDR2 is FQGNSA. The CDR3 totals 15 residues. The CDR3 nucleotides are TGTGCCAGCAGCTTAGGGCCAGCGGGAGGAAACGAGCAGTACTTC. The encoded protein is CASSLGPAGGNEQYF.

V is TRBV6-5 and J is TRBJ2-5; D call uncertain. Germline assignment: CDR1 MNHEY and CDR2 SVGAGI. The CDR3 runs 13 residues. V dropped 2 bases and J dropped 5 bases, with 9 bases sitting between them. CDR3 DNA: TGTGCCAGCAGTTACCTTAGCCCTGAGACCCAGTACTTC. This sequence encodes CASSYLSPETQYF.

Here the CDR3 reads CASSLLAGANTGELFF. As DNA, the CDR3 is TGTGCCAGCAGTTTGCTAGCGGGTGCGAACACCGGGGAGCTGTTTTTT. This chain uses TRBV27 with TRBJ2-2, with 8 bases fitting TRBD2. Germline CDR1 and CDR2: MNHEY and SMNVEV (reference sequence). The CDR3 is 16 amino acids. The J segment lost 0 bases and the V segment lost 3 bases, leaving 3 bases of the junction unmatched.

As DNA, the CDR3 is TGTGCCAGCAGTCCCCGCAACAATGAGCAGTTCTTC. Translated: CASSPRNNEQFF. This chain links TRBV6-1 with TRBJ2-1; no definite D call. Trimming shortened V by 5 bases and J by 5 bases, and 7 bases separated the two germline ends. The CDR3 has 12 residues. The germline V gene encodes CDR1 MNHNS and CDR2 SASEGT.

In DNA form, the CDR3 reads TGTGCCAGCAGCCGAGGCGCCTACAATGAGCAGTTCTTC. Its protein is CASSRGAYNEQFF. The V gene is TRBV6-4, the J gene TRBJ2-1; D not resolved. Germline V gene lookup returns CDR1 MRHNA and CDR2 SNTAGT. This CDR3 comprises 13 residues. Trimming shortened V by 6 bases and J by 2 bases, and 8 bases separated the two germline ends.

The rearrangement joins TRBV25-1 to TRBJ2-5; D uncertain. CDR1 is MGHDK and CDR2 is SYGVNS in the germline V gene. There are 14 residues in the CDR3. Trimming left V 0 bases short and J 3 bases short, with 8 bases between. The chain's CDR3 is CASSEYNSKETQYF. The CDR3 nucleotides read TGTGCCAGCAGTGAATACAACAGCAAAGAGACCCAGTACTTC.

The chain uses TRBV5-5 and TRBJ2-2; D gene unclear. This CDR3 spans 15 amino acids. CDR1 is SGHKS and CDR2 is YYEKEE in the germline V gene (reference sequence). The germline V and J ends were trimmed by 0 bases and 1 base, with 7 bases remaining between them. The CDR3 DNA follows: TGTGCCAGCAGCTTGGAAGGCCTGAACACCGGGGAGCTGTTTTTT. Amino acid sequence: CASSLEGLNTGELFF.

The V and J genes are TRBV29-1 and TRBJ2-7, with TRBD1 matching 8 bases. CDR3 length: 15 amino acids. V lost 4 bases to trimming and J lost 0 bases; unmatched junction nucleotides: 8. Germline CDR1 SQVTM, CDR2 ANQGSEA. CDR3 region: CSVVGQGWPSYEQYF. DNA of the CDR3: TGCAGCGTTGTAGGACAGGGATGGCCCTCCTACGAGCAGTACTTC.

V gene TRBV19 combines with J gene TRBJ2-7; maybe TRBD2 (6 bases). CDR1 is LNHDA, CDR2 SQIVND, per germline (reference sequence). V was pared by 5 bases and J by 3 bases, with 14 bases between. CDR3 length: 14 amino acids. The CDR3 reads CASSPSLGGYEQYF. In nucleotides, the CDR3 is TGTGCCAGTAGTCCCAGCCTCGGGGGCTACGAGCAGTACTTC. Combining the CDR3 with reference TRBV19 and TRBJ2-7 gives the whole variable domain DGGITQSPKYLFRKEGQNVTLSCEQNLNHDAMYWYRQDPGQGLRLIYYSQIVNDFQKGDIAEGYSVSREKKESFPLTVTSAQKNPTAFYLCASSPSLGGYEQYFGPGTRLTVT.

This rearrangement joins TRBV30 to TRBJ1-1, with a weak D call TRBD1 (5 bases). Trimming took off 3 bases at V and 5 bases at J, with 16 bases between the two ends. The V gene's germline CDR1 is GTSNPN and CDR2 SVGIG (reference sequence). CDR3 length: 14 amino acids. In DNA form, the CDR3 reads TGTGCCTGGAGGCCGCAGGGCGGTACAACTGAAGCTTTCTTT. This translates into CAWRPQGGTTEAFF.

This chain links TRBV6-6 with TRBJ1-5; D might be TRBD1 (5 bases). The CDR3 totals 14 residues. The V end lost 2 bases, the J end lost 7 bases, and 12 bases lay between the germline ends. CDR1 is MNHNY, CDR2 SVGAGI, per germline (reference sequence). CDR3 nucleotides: TGTGCCAGCAGTTACGAGGGATCAGGGCAGCCCCAGCATTTT. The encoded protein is CASSYEGSGQPQHF.

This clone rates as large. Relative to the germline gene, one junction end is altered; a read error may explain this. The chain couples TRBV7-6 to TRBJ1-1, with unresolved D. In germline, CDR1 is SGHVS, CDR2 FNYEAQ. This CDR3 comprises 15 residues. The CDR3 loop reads CASRLEPSGNTEAFF. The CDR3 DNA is TGTGCCAGCAGGTTAGAGCCCAGTGGGAACACTGAAGCTTTCTTT. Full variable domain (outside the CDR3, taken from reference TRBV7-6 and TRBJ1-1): GAGVSQSPRYKVTKRGQDVALRCDPISGHVSLYWYRQALGQGPEFLTYFNYEAQQDKSGLPNDRFSAERPEGSISTLTIQRTEQRDSAMYRCASRLEPSGNTEAFFGQGTRLTVV.

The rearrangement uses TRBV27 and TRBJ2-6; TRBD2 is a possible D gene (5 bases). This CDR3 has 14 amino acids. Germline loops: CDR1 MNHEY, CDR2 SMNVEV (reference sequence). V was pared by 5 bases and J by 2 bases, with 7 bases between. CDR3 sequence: CASSRGTGANVLTF. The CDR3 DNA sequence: TGTGCCAGCAGTCGGGGAACTGGGGCCAACGTCCTGACTTTC.

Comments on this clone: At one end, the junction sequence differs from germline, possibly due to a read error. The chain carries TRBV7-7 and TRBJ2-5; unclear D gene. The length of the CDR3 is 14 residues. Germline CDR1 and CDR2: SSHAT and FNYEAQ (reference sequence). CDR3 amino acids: CASSPLRQQETQYF. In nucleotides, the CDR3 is TGTGCTAGCAGCCCTCTAAGGCAGCAAGAGACCCAGTACTTC.

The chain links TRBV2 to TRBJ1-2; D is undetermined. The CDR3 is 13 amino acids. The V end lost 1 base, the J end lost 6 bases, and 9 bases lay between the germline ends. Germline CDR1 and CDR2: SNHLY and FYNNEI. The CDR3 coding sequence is TGTGCCAGCAGTGAAGGAGGGAATAATGGCTACACCTTC. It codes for CASSEGGNNGYTF.

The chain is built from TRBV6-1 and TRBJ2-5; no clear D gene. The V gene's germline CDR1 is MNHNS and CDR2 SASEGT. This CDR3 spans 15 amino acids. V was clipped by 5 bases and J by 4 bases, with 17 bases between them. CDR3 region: CASSIGWAPGETQYF. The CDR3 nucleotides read TGTGCCAGCAGTATAGGGTGGGCGCCGGGAGAGACCCAGTACTTC.